The 12 T cell receptor beta chains presented below share a single source sample, sequenced in a study of blood T cell repertoires in COVID-19. TCRdb's copy holds only in-frame clones and misses some; the assay was immunoSEQ multiplex PCR. The table records 99,000 or so clones, approximately 88% of them present only once. Sequencing used peripheral blood. Source of these receptors: a human donor in a cohort sampled during active COVID-19.

The chain is built from TRBV28 and TRBJ2-6, with TRBD1 as a possible D gene (7 bases). Germline-derived CDR1 and CDR2 are MDHEN and SYDVKM. The CDR3 totals 17 residues. Trimming stripped 8 bases from V and 0 bases from J, with 17 bases between. The DNA for the CDR3 is TGTGCCAGCTCCTTCTCAGGGGGACTCTCTGGGGCCAACGTCCTGACTTTC. As protein: CASSFSGGLSGANVLTF.

This sequence joins TRBV5-1 and TRBJ2-4, with TRBD2 matching 9 bases. CDR1 is SGHRS, CDR2 YFSETQ, per germline. The ends lost 0 bases at V and 7 bases at J; junction bases unmatched: 8. The CDR3 sequence is 16 residues long. In nucleotides, the CDR3 is TGCGCCAGCAGCTTGGGGGCTAGCGGGACTGTGAACATTCAGTACTTC. It specifies CASSLGASGTVNIQYF.

This CDR3 reads CASSPGQLNEKLFF. CDR3 in DNA: TGTGCCAGCAGCCCGGGACAGCTTAATGAAAAACTGTTTTTT. The gene calls are TRBV5-6 and TRBJ1-4; 7 nucleotides agree with TRBD1. CDR1 and CDR2 from the germline V gene are SGHDT and YYEEEE. The CDR3 covers 14 residues. J gave up 4 bases and V 4 bases, and 4 bases lay outside the gene matches.

The chain recombines TRBV28 with TRBJ2-3; possible D gene TRBD2, 6 bases. V was trimmed by 2 bases and J by 2 bases, leaving 29 bases between them. The CDR3 loop spans 21 amino acids. Per germline, CDR1 MDHEN and CDR2 SYDVKM. The chain's CDR3 is CASSLPRDSRTRHHSTDTQYF. The CDR3 coding sequence is TGTGCCAGCAGTTTACCCCGGGACTCAAGGACCCGTCACCATTCCACAGATACGCAGTATTTT.

This clone was seen once. The DNA for the CDR3 is TGCGCCAGCAGCCATACTAGCGGGAGCGGTACCGGGGAGCTGTTTTTT. It specifies CASSHTSGSGTGELFF. The V call is TRBV4-1, the J call TRBJ2-2, with 11 bases aligning to TRBD2. The CDR3 has 16 amino acids. V was pared by 3 bases and J by 5 bases, with 5 bases of the junction left unmatched. Per the germline V gene, CDR1 is MGHRA and CDR2 is YSYEKL.

Here the CDR3 DNA reads TGTGCCAGCAGCGCGCAGGGATATGGCTACACCTTC. Residues: CASSAQGYGYTF. The chain is built from TRBV5-8 and TRBJ1-2, with D possibly TRBD1 on 5 matching bases. CDR3 size: 12 residues. V was pared by 4 bases and J by 5 bases, with 9 bases between. Germline V gives CDR1 SGHTS, CDR2 YDEGEE.

The J gene is TRBJ2-7, the V gene TRBV5-1; weak D call: TRBD1 (6 bases). Germline V gives CDR1 SGHRS, CDR2 YFSETQ. The CDR3 is 14 amino acids. Trimming took 4 bases from V and 0 from J, leaving 11 bases between them. The CDR3: CASSPSGHSYEQYF. The CDR3 region has the DNA TGCGCCAGCAGCCCATCGGGACACTCCTACGAGCAGTACTTC.

The V and J genes are TRBV28 and TRBJ2-2, with 13 nucleotides matching TRBD2. The CDR3 sequence is 17 residues long. The ends lost 7 bases at V and 5 bases at J; junction bases unmatched: 10. The germline V gene encodes CDR1 MDHEN and CDR2 SYDVKM. The CDR3 loop reads CASTGGLAGPQTGELFF. Written as DNA, the CDR3 is TGTGCCAGCACTGGGGGACTAGCGGGGCCACAGACCGGGGAGCTGTTTTTT. Drawing the rest from reference TRBV28 and TRBJ2-2, the complete variable domain is DVKVTQSSRYLVKRTGEKVFLECVQDMDHENMFWYRQDPGLGLRLIYFSYDVKMKEKGDIPEGYSVSREKKERFSLILESASTNQTSMYLCASTGGLAGPQTGELFFGEGSRLTVL.

The chain uses TRBV7-6 and TRBJ2-1, with D maybe TRBD1 (5 bases). The CDR3 contains 15 residues. Trimming shortened V by 3 bases and J by 8 bases, and 17 bases separated the two germline ends. Germline values: CDR1 SGHVS, CDR2 FNYEAQ. CDR3 sequence: CASSLEQGVGYEQFF. The DNA for the CDR3 is TGTGCCAGCAGCTTGGAGCAGGGTGTTGGGTATGAGCAGTTCTTC.

The chain recombines TRBV5-1 with TRBJ2-7; 7 nucleotides agree with TRBD1. Germline CDR1 reads SGHRS; CDR2 reads YFSETQ. The length of the CDR3 is 14 residues. Trimming cost V 3 bases and J 2 bases; bases outside gene matches: 5. CDR3 sequence (DNA): TGCGCCAGCAGCTCGGACAGGCGCGCCTACGAGCAGTACTTC. Protein: CASSSDRRAYEQYF.

V is TRBV18 and J is TRBJ2-2, with 14 bases that match TRBD2. This CDR3 is 20 amino acids long. V lost 3 bases, J lost 3 bases, and 12 bases stayed unmatched. Germline CDR1 KGHSH, CDR2 LQKENI. CDR3 coding DNA: TGTGCCAGCTCACCTTCTCGTTCGGGGACTAGCGGGAGAGACACCGGGGAGCTGTTTTTT. Its protein is CASSPSRSGTSGRDTGELFF.

The chain carries TRBV3-1 (or the pseudogene TRBV3-2) and TRBJ2-1; D gene ambiguous. The CDR3 is 12 amino acids. V was clipped by 0 bases and J by 7 bases, with 4 bases between them. From germline, CDR1 is LGHDT and CDR2 YNNKEL (reference sequence). CDR3: CASSQDLNEQFF. As DNA, the CDR3 is TGTGCCAGCAGCCAAGATCTAAATGAGCAGTTCTTC.